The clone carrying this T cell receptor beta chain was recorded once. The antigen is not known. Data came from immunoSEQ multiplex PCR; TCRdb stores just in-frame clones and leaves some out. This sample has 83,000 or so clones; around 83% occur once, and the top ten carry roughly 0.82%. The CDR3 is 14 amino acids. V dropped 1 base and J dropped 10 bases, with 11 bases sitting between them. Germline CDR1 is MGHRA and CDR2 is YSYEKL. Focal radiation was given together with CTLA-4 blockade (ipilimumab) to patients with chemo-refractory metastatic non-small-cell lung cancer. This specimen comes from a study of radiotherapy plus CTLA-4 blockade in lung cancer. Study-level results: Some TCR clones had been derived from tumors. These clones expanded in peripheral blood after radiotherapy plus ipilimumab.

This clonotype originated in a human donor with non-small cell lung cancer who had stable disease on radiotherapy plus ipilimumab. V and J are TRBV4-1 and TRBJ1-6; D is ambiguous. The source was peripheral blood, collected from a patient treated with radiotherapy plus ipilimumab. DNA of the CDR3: TGCGCCAGCAGCCAAGGCCCCACCGGCTCACCCCTCCACTTT. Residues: CASSQGPTGSPLHF.